This TCR beta chain was documented in a study of blood T cell repertoires in COVID-19. The overall study: The United States, Italy and Spain provided the acute and convalescent COVID-19 samples.

Original methodology: Nucleated cell counts were estimated from reference gene primer amplification. Clones were sequenced by immunoSEQ multiplex PCR, and TCRdb holds only the in-frame ones, with some missing. That table furnishes V, J and clone size, whereas the DNA furnished D and trimming. The repertoire holds more than 200,000 clones, with around 82% as singletons. CDR1 is MDHEN, CDR2 SYDVKM, per germline. The V and J ends lost 8 bases and 5 bases, in that order; junction bases with no gene match: 16. This CDR3 has 16 residues. The V and J genes are TRBV28 and TRBJ2-5; 8 bases map to TRBD2. This receptor was obtained from a woman aged 80 or over with active or convalescent COVID-19. Sequenced: peripheral blood. CDR3 coding DNA: TGTGCCAGCTCCCCTTTAGGGAGCGGGAGTTGGGAGACCCAGTACTTC. Protein product: CASSPLGSGSWETQYF.